The T cell receptor beta chain under discussion was sequenced for a study of T cell responses to AZD1222 COVID-19 vaccine. TCRdb's table, derived via immunoSEQ multiplex PCR, lists solely in-frame clones and lacks some. The sample consists of 95,000 to 150,000 clones, approximately 90% of them appearing once. This CDR3 contains 16 residues. Germline loops: CDR1 LGHNA, CDR2 YNFKEQ. Trimming took 1 base from V and 1 from J, leaving 12 bases between them. The rearrangement links TRBV4-2 to TRBJ2-3, with D perhaps TRBD1 (5 bases). The source material was peripheral blood, sampled on day 0 of AZD1222 vaccination. The source is an adult in good health. CDR3 coding DNA: TGTGCCAGCAGCCAAGCTGGCAGGGTGCGCACAGATACGCAGTATTTT. Amino acid sequence: CASSQAGRVRTDTQYF.